This T cell receptor (beta chain) was retrieved from a study of blood T cell repertoires in COVID-19. J was trimmed by 12 bases and V by 1 base; bases with no gene match: 6. Germline values: CDR1 SEHNR, CDR2 FQNEAQ (reference sequence). The CDR3 is 15 amino acids. In the study's own analysis: The authors estimated nucleated cell counts from reference gene primer amplification. The method was immunoSEQ multiplex PCR; TCRdb's version includes in-frame clones alone and lacks a portion of them. D and trimming come from the DNA, and the V and J calls and clone size come from that table. Of 290,000 or so clones listed, roughly four fifths were seen once; the top ten hold roughly 4.7%. Each participant's cohort was designated according to participant-reported clinical history. This clone was counted many times.

The chain recombines TRBV7-9 with TRBJ2-2, with 12 bases identical to TRBD1. Sequenced input: PBMCs or T cells enriched from blood (not recorded which). The receptor was isolated from a man aged 35 to 55 who had been exposed to COVID-19. CDR3 nucleotide sequence: TGTGCCAGCAGCTTAGGTGGGACAGGGGGCTCGAAGCTGTTTTTT. Amino acids: CASSLGGTGGSKLFF.